A single sample gave rise to the 21 T cell receptor beta chains below, sequenced in a study of cytomegalovirus exposure and HLA in healthy donors. A multiplex PCR was run with 60 Vbeta primers and 13 Jbeta primers. Libraries were prepared by immunoSEQ multiplex PCR; TCRdb keeps only in-frame clonotypes and omits some of them. The sample records roughly 100,000 clones, around 70% being singletons. The sample comprised PBMCs. Receptors originate from a man aged 30 to 45 in good health and CMV-seronegative.

The chain couples TRBV7-9 to TRBJ1-3, with 7 bases identical to TRBD1. Trimming cost V 1 base and J 7 bases; bases outside gene matches: 7. The CDR3 is 15 residues long. CDR1 and CDR2 (germline): SEHNR, FQNEAQ (reference sequence). This CDR3 is CASSLVTGVGNTIYF. The CDR3 DNA follows: TGTGCCAGCAGCTTAGTCACAGGGGTAGGGAACACCATATATTTT.

The chain links TRBV7-8 to TRBJ2-7; the D gene is possibly TRBD1 (5 bases). This CDR3 has 13 amino acids. V gave up 3 bases and J gave up 6 bases, with 12 bases separating them. CDR1 is SGHVS and CDR2 is FQNEAQ in the germline V gene. CDR3 region: CASSFTLRGEQYF. The CDR3 region has the DNA TGTGCCAGCAGCTTTACTTTAAGGGGCGAGCAGTACTTC.

V gene TRBV5-5 combines with J gene TRBJ2-2; 8 bases are shared with TRBD1. The CDR3 extends over 15 amino acids. Germline loops: CDR1 SGHKS, CDR2 YYEKEE (reference sequence). V trimming: 7 bases; J trimming: 0 bases; junction bases outside the gene matches: 5. DNA of the CDR3: TGTGCCAGCTCCGTACAGGGGGCGAACACCGGGGAGCTGTTTTTT. This codes for CASSVQGANTGELFF.

This clone was observed a few times. CDR3 in amino acids: CASSQLSGLAGDYEQYF. The CDR3, as DNA: TGTGCCAGCAGCCAACTATCGGGGCTAGCGGGAGATTACGAGCAGTACTTC. This sequence joins TRBV4-2 and TRBJ2-7, with 10 bases lining up with TRBD2. This CDR3 has 17 amino acids. The germline gives CDR1 LGHNA, CDR2 YNFKEQ. After removal of 2 bases from V and 4 bases from J, the junction contained 11 bases not matched to a gene.

The chain recombines TRBV6-5 with TRBJ1-1; no reliable D call. Germline CDR1 MNHEY, CDR2 SVGAGI. The length of the CDR3 is 12 residues. With 5 bases removed from V and 6 bases from J, the gap between germline ends came to 10 bases. CDR3 region: CASSLHGAEAFF. In DNA, the CDR3 is TGTGCCAGCAGTCTACACGGAGCTGAAGCTTTCTTT.

The chain is built from TRBV2 and TRBJ1-2; the match to TRBD1 covers 9 bases. CDR1 and CDR2 from the germline V gene are SNHLY and FYNNEI. The V and J ends lost 5 bases and 6 bases, in that order; junction bases with no gene match: 13. The length of the CDR3 is 16 residues. Here the CDR3 reads CASSLTTGTGRDGYTF. In DNA form, the CDR3 reads TGTGCCAGCAGTTTAACTACCGGGACAGGGAGGGATGGCTACACCTTC.

The sample holds one count of this clone. This chain links TRBV5-1 with TRBJ2-2; D remains ambiguous. This CDR3 region has 14 residues. V was pared by 0 bases and J by 5 bases, with 8 bases between. Germline CDR1 is SGHRS and CDR2 is YFSETQ. The DNA for the CDR3 is TGCGCCAGCAGCTTGGCCTCAGTTACCGGGGAGCTGTTTTTT. It codes for CASSLASVTGELFF.

CDR3 nucleotide sequence: TGTGCCAGTAGTATAGATCTCGACAGTTGGGAAAAACTGTTTTTT. As protein: CASSIDLDSWEKLFF. V gene TRBV19 combines with J gene TRBJ1-4; D is perhaps TRBD1 (5 bases). Germline CDR1 LNHDA, CDR2 SQIVND (reference sequence). The germline V and J ends were trimmed by 0 bases and 8 bases, with 13 bases remaining between them. The CDR3 has 15 residues.

The chain recombines TRBV6-5 with TRBJ1-1, with a tentative D call TRBD1 (5 bases). Trimming left V 4 bases short and J 1 base short, with 16 bases between. Per the germline V gene, CDR1 is MNHEY and CDR2 is SVGAGI. The CDR3 has 16 amino acids. CDR3 loop: CASSSRYAGKNTEAFF. The CDR3 nucleotides are TGTGCCAGCAGTTCACGTTACGCAGGGAAGAACACTGAAGCTTTCTTT.

The chain employs TRBV19 and TRBJ1-5; D possibly corresponds to TRBD1 (6 bases). V was cut by 1 base and J by 2 bases, with 12 bases left in between. The length of the CDR3 is 16 residues. Per germline, CDR1 LNHDA and CDR2 SQIVND (reference sequence). The CDR3 nucleotides read TGTGCCAGTAGTATAGCCCAGGGGACCGGCAATCAGCCCCAGCATTTT. Translation gives CASSIAQGTGNQPQHF.

This clone was counted a single time. The chain couples TRBV4-2 to TRBJ1-5; D remains unclear. Germline V gene data show CDR1 as LGHNA and CDR2 as YNFKEQ. The CDR3 loop spans 17 amino acids. V was cut by 0 bases and J by 2 bases, with 14 bases left in between. This CDR3 is CASSQEVEAYGNQPQHF. CDR3 nucleotide sequence: TGTGCCAGCAGCCAAGAAGTGGAGGCGTACGGCAATCAGCCCCAGCATTTT.

The chain carries TRBV4-1 and TRBJ2-1; perhaps TRBD2 as D (6 bases). From germline, CDR1 is MGHRA and CDR2 YSYEKL. CDR3 length: 19 residues. V lost 1 base, J lost 7 bases, and 26 bases lay in between. CDR3 DNA sequence: TGCGCCAGCAGCCAAGGGTCCCTTAGTGGGGGGATAGTAAGAAATGAGCAGTTCTTC. Translation: CASSQGSLSGGIVRNEQFF.

V is TRBV5-6 and J is TRBJ1-1, with D uncertain. The CDR3 length is 13 residues. The germline gives CDR1 SGHDT, CDR2 YYEEEE. Trimming removed 0 bases at V and 0 bases at J, with 3 bases between. CDR3 sequence reads: CASSLVMNTEAFF. The CDR3 DNA reads as TGTGCCAGCAGCTTGGTTATGAACACTGAAGCTTTCTTT.

V gene TRBV6-1 combines with J gene TRBJ2-7; TRBD1 agrees at 9 bases. Germline-derived CDR1 and CDR2 are MNHNS and SASEGT. The CDR3 spans 15 residues. Trimming removed 6 bases from V and 0 bases from J; junction bases left unmatched: 6. CDR3 protein: CASRTGQGFSYEQYF. The CDR3 DNA reads as TGTGCCAGCAGGACGGGACAGGGATTCTCCTACGAGCAGTACTTC.

The CDR3 spells CATSNPRGTAEETQYF. CDR3 DNA: TGTGCCACCAGCAACCCCAGGGGGACAGCTGAAGAGACCCAGTACTTC. The chain has TRBV15 and TRBJ2-5; 7 bases map to TRBD1. The germline CDR1 and CDR2 sequences are LNHNV and YYDKDF (reference sequence). The CDR3 has 16 residues. J lost 3 bases, V lost 4 bases, and 11 bases had no gene match.

J is TRBJ1-1 and V is TRBV19; tentative D call: TRBD1 (5 bases). The V gene's germline CDR1 is LNHDA and CDR2 SQIVND (reference sequence). The CDR3 has 16 residues. V lost 1 base and J 4 bases, leaving 16 bases between the germline ends. CDR3 DNA: TGTGCCAGTAGTATAGTCAGGGCGGGGCCGAGCACTGAAGCTTTCTTT. It yields the protein CASSIVRAGPSTEAFF.

This clone came up a few times. V usage is TRBV6-6 and J usage is TRBJ1-1; tentatively, D is TRBD1 (6 bases). This CDR3 has 13 amino acids. The V end was cut by 10 bases, the J end by 3 bases, with 15 bases between. Germline CDR1 and CDR2: MNHNY and SVGAGI (reference sequence). The CDR3 nucleotides read TGTGCCACCAACAACAGGGCGGACACTGAAGCTTTCTTT. This encodes CATNNRADTEAFF.

This chain uses TRBV4-1 with TRBJ2-1, with a weak D call TRBD2 (6 bases). The CDR3 extends over 15 amino acids. CDR1 is MGHRA and CDR2 is YSYEKL in the germline V gene. V was trimmed by 4 bases and J by 10 bases, leaving 20 bases between them. Written as DNA, the CDR3 is TGCGCCAGCAGCCCGAAGGCTAGCGCCCCTCTGGAGCAGTTCTTC. Translating it yields CASSPKASAPLEQFF.

The chain links TRBV7-2 to TRBJ2-7; D gene unclear. Trimming shortened V by 1 base and J by 6 bases, and 10 bases separated the two germline ends. The germline V gene encodes CDR1 SGHTA and CDR2 FQGNSA. This CDR3 has 13 residues. CDR3: CASSLGSHREQYF. In DNA form, the CDR3 reads TGTGCCAGCAGCTTAGGATCACACCGCGAGCAGTACTTC.

V gene TRBV28 combines with J gene TRBJ2-4, with D perhaps matching TRBD2 (5 bases). Germline V gene sequence: CDR1 MDHEN, CDR2 SYDVKM. The V end lost 6 bases, the J end lost 6 bases, and 9 bases lay between the germline ends. The CDR3 consists of 12 residues. CDR3 nucleotide sequence: TGTGCCAGCAGCCCCCGGGGAAACATTCAGTACTTC. Amino acids: CASSPRGNIQYF.

This chain uses TRBV19 with TRBJ2-1; TRBD2 might be the D (5 bases). Germline values: CDR1 LNHDA, CDR2 SQIVND (reference sequence). CDR3 length: 15 residues. Trimming removed 5 bases at V and 0 bases at J, with 11 bases between. CDR3 protein: CASSPQRSSYNEQFF. The CDR3 coding sequence is TGTGCCAGTAGTCCACAGCGGAGCTCCTACAATGAGCAGTTCTTC.